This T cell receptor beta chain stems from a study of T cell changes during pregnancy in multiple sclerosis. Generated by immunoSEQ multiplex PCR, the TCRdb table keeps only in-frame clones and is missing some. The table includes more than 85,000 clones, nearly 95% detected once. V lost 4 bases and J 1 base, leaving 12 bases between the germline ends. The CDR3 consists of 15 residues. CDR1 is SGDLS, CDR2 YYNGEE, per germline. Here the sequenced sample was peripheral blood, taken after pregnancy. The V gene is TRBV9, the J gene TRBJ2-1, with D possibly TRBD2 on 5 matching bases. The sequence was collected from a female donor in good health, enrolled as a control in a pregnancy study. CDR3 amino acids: CASSPTEVSYNEQFF. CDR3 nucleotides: TGTGCCAGCAGCCCAACGGAGGTATCCTACAATGAGCAGTTCTTC. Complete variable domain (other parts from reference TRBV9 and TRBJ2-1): DSGVTQTPKHLITATGQRVTLRCSPRSGDLSVYWYQQSLDQGLQFLIQYYNGEERAKGNILERFSAQQFPDLHSELNLSSLELGDSALYFCASSPTEVSYNEQFFGPGTRLTVL.